One sample yielded the 19 T cell receptor beta chains listed below, sequenced in a study of human T cells and chemical hapten exposure. Stated time point: healthy volunteer bleed at 2 weeks. Total RNA was isolated from unfractionated whole blood. TCRdb recomputed calls from the RACE reads with MiXCR, one row per CDR3 protein. The data contain 130,000 or so distinct CDR3 sequences, 8.5% to 9.5% of them singletons. Sequencing was done on a sample of whole blood. The receptors were sampled from a male donor in good health. Some clones in this sample may be carry-over from other donors' samples.

The gene calls are TRBV29-1 and TRBJ2-1; D is perhaps TRBD1 or TRBD2 (5 bases each). Trimming took 1 base from V and 2 from J, leaving 12 bases between them. The CDR3 length is 15 residues. CDR1 and CDR2 (germline): SQVTM, ANQGSEA. CDR3 coding DNA: TGCAGCGTTGAAGGGAGTGGGGGACCCTACAATGAGCAGTTCTTC. This codes for CSVEGSGGPYNEQFF.

This clonotype was detected many times. V gene TRBV27 combines with J gene TRBJ2-3, with D possibly being TRBD1 or TRBD2 (5 bases each). This CDR3 has 15 residues. Germline-derived CDR1 and CDR2 are MNHEY and SMNVEV (reference sequence). The V end was cut by 7 bases, the J end by 5 bases, with 19 bases between. The CDR3 coding sequence is TGTGCCAGCAACCCCTACGGGGACCAGCGAGATACGCAGTATTTT. Its translation: CASNPYGDQRDTQYF.

The chain has TRBV7-3 and TRBJ2-5; weak D call: TRBD2 (6 bases). The CDR3 spans 14 residues. CDR1 SGHTA and CDR2 FQGTGA come from the germline V gene. Between the trimmed V and J ends, which lost 5 bases and 5 bases, there was a span of 15 bases. Here the CDR3 reads CASSLRSGRETQYF. In nucleotides, the CDR3 is TGTGCCAGCAGCCTCCGGTCGGGGAGGGAGACCCAGTACTTC.

This clonotype was observed many times. CDR3: CASSYSSAGEQYF. The CDR3, as DNA: TGTGCCAGCAGTTACTCGTCAGCCGGCGAGCAGTACTTC. The V gene is TRBV6-5, the J gene TRBJ2-7, with D uncertain. Trimming cost V 0 bases and J 6 bases, with 9 bases left between them. Germline CDR1 and CDR2: MNHEY and SVGAGI. This CDR3 region has 13 residues.

This clonotype has a handful of counts. The rearrangement joins TRBV19 to TRBJ1-1, with D uncertain. The CDR3 contains 13 residues. V was clipped by 7 bases and J by 2 bases, with 11 bases between them. Germline CDR1 reads LNHDA; CDR2 reads SQIVND (reference sequence). CDR3 sequence reads: CASKMGSNTEAFF. The DNA of the CDR3 is TGTGCCAGTAAAATGGGCTCAAACACTGAAGCTTTCTTT.

This clonotype was seen ten or more times. The chain carries TRBV12-3 or TRBV12-4 and TRBJ2-4, with D perhaps TRBD2 (6 bases). The CDR3 has 16 amino acids. Trimming left V 2 bases short and J 1 base short, with 12 bases between. The CDR3 here is CASSLLDGSAKNIQYF. The CDR3 coding sequence is TGTGCCAGCAGTTTATTGGACGGGAGTGCCAAAAACATTCAGTACTTC.

This clonotype was seen many times. The CDR3 DNA reads TGCAGTGCTAGAGGGGACCTGAACACCGGGGAGCTGTTTTTT. Its translation is CSARGDLNTGELFF. This chain joins TRBV20-1 and TRBJ2-2; D might be TRBD1 or TRBD2, each matching 5 bases. The CDR3 runs 14 residues. V was shortened by 1 base and J by 1 base, with 7 bases between the two germline ends. CDR1 is DFQATT and CDR2 is SNEGSKA in the germline V gene (reference sequence).

In this sample, this clonotype turned up many times. V usage is TRBV27 and J usage is TRBJ2-7; D could derive from TRBD1 or TRBD2 (6 bases each). This CDR3 has 17 amino acids. Deletions cut 0 bases from V and 3 bases from J, with 18 bases between. Looked up from germline, CDR1 is MNHEY and CDR2 is SMNVEV (reference sequence). In DNA, the CDR3 is TGTGCCAGCAGTTTATCCCACCCGCTCGGGGGCAGCTACGAGCAGTACTTC. This encodes CASSLSHPLGGSYEQYF.

In this sample, this clonotype turned up many times. This chain joins TRBV20-1 and TRBJ1-2; 7 bases are a match to TRBD1. The length of the CDR3 is 15 residues. Per germline, CDR1 DFQATT and CDR2 SNEGSKA (reference sequence). Losses at the gene ends were 0 bases for V and 4 bases for J; bases not matched to a gene: 8. The CDR3: CSARDSATGIYGYTF. Written as DNA, the CDR3 is TGCAGTGCTAGAGATTCGGCGACAGGGATCTATGGCTACACCTTC.

This clonotype has ten or more counts. The chain carries TRBV11-2 and TRBJ2-7; D uncertain. V shed 5 bases and J shed 5 bases, with 10 bases lying between them. Looked up from germline, CDR1 is SGHAT and CDR2 is FQNNGV. This CDR3 comprises 12 residues. CDR3 in DNA: TGTGCCAGCAGCATCCATGACCACGAGCAGTACTTC. Translated, it gives CASSIHDHEQYF.

The CDR3 is CATSRSGGITGELFF. CDR3 DNA: TGTGCCACCAGCAGGAGCGGGGGAATCACCGGGGAGCTGTTTTTT. The J gene is TRBJ2-2, the V gene TRBV15; 8 positions agree with TRBD2. The CDR3 loop spans 15 amino acids. Trimming at V came to 3 bases and at J to 4 bases, leaving 4 bases not matched to a gene. The germline V gene has CDR1 LNHNV and CDR2 YYDKDF (reference sequence).

This clonotype was counted only a few times. J is TRBJ1-1 and V is TRBV10-3; 7 bases line up with TRBD1. There are 12 residues in the CDR3. V was pared by 8 bases and J by 3 bases, with 3 bases of the junction left unmatched. The germline gives CDR1 ENHRY, CDR2 SYGVKD. The CDR3 loop reads CAISDRDTEAFF. Written as DNA, the CDR3 is TGTGCCATCTCCGACAGGGACACTGAAGCTTTCTTT.

The chain combines TRBV4-3 with TRBJ1-1, with a weak D call TRBD1 (5 bases). The V gene's germline CDR1 is LGHNA and CDR2 YSLEER. Trimming took 4 bases from V and 1 from J, leaving 22 bases between them. CDR3 length: 18 amino acids. CDR3 coding DNA: TGCGCCAGCAGCCCCACTCTGAAGGAGGGTCAGGGGAACACTGAAGCTTTCTTT. This sequence encodes CASSPTLKEGQGNTEAFF.

J is TRBJ1-1 and V is TRBV6-2 or TRBV6-3, with 7 bases matching TRBD1. The CDR3 totals 13 residues. V gave up 6 bases and J gave up 1 base; unmatched junction bases: 2. Germline CDR1 is MNHEY and CDR2 is SVGEGT. CDR3 sequence: CASRYRGNTEAFF. CDR3 DNA: TGTGCCAGCAGATACAGGGGGAACACTGAAGCTTTCTTT.

This clonotype was counted a few times. The chain carries TRBV6-6 and TRBJ1-6; unclear D gene. Germline values: CDR1 MNHNY, CDR2 SVGAGI (reference sequence). The V end was cut by 4 bases, the J end by 0 bases, with 10 bases between. CDR3 length: 16 amino acids. The CDR3 DNA follows: TGTGCCAGCAGTTTAAGACGGAGCTCCTATAATTCACCCCTCCACTTT. Encoded protein: CASSLRRSSYNSPLHF.

The table lists this clonotype with a few counts. V gene TRBV12-3 or TRBV12-4 combines with J gene TRBJ2-3; unclear D gene. Trimming removed 9 bases from V and 4 bases from J, with 8 bases in between. The CDR3 extends over 11 amino acids. The CDR3 bases are TGTGCCAGTATGGCTTCAGATACGCAGTATTTT. Its protein product is CASMASDTQYF.

V usage is TRBV6-2 or TRBV6-3 and J usage is TRBJ2-7; no definite D call. There are 14 residues in the CDR3. Germline values: CDR1 MNHEY, CDR2 SVGEGT. V gave up 7 bases and J gave up 2 bases, with 15 bases separating them. CDR3 DNA: TGTGCCAGCATTGGTAGAGAGAGGACCTACGAGCAGTACTTC. Translating gives CASIGRERTYEQYF.

This clonotype was recorded a few times. This chain links TRBV6-5 with TRBJ2-5, with 13 nucleotides matching TRBD2. CDR1 is MNHEY, CDR2 SVGAGI, per germline. The CDR3 is 16 amino acids. V lost 6 bases and J lost 1; bases outside the gene matches: 5. The CDR3 sequence: CASSSGLAGIQETQYF. Here the CDR3 DNA reads TGTGCCAGCAGCTCGGGACTAGCGGGGATCCAAGAGACCCAGTACTTC.

This clonotype showed up just a few times. V and J are TRBV7-9 and TRBJ1-2; the match to TRBD1 covers 9 bases. CDR3 length equals 15 residues. Trimming at V came to 3 bases and at J to 4 bases, leaving 6 bases not matched to a gene. In germline, CDR1 is SEHNR, CDR2 FQNEAQ (reference sequence). The CDR3 DNA sequence: TGTGCCAGCAGCTTGGGAGGACAGGGGCGCTATGGCTACACCTTC. As protein: CASSLGGQGRYGYTF.